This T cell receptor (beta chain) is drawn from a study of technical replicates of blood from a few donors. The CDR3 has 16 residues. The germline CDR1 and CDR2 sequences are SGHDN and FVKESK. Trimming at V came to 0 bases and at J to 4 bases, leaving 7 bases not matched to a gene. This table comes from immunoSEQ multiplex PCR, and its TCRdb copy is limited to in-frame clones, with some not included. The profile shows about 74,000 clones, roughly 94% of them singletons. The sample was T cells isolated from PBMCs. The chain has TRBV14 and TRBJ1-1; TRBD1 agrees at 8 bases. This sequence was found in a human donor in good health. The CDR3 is CASSQDRGTGGTEAFF. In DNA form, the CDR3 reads TGTGCCAGCAGCCAAGATCGGGGAACAGGGGGCACTGAAGCTTTCTTT.